The 30 T cell receptor beta chains reported below all come from one sample, sequenced in a study of cytomegalovirus exposure and HLA in healthy donors. Primers for the PCR totalled 60 Vbeta and 13 Jbeta. Repertoires were generated with immunoSEQ multiplex PCR, while TCRdb's copy carries only in-frame clones and drops some. The sample yields some 190,000 clones, approximately 80% seen once. Sequences were obtained from PBMCs. Receptors were obtained from a woman in her twenties or thirties in good health and CMV-seropositive.

The gene calls are TRBV30 and TRBJ2-1; 8 positions agree with TRBD2. Germline CDR1 GTSNPN, CDR2 SVGIG (reference sequence). The V gene end was trimmed by 2 bases and the J gene end by 3 bases; junction bases not matched to a gene: 3. This CDR3 contains 14 residues. This CDR3 reads CAWSLAGLYNEQFF. Written as DNA, the CDR3 is TGTGCCTGGAGTTTAGCGGGACTCTACAATGAGCAGTTCTTC.

The sample holds one count of this clone. The chain combines TRBV4-1 with TRBJ2-3; possibly TRBD1 for D (6 bases). CDR1 and CDR2 from the germline V gene are MGHRA and YSYEKL. The CDR3 consists of 17 residues. The V gene lost 0 bases and the J gene lost 5 bases, with 18 bases spanning the gap. The CDR3 DNA is TGCGCCAGCAGCCAAGATTCCCCGGACAGAATCGGAGATACGCAGTATTTT. Translating it yields CASSQDSPDRIGDTQYF.

This chain connects TRBV5-4 to TRBJ2-7; possible D gene TRBD1, 5 bases. Trimming pared 2 bases from V and 2 bases from J, leaving 8 bases between. Germline values: CDR1 SGHNT, CDR2 YYREEE (reference sequence). The CDR3 is 13 residues long. CDR3 region: CASSFTGAYEQYF. CDR3 bases: TGTGCCAGCAGCTTCACAGGAGCCTACGAGCAGTACTTC.

The chain links TRBV7-2 to TRBJ2-5; TRBD2 matches at 12 bases. Germline CDR1 reads SGHTA; CDR2 reads FQGNSA. Trimming took 5 bases from V and 4 from J; bases not matched to a gene: 11. This CDR3 comprises 17 residues. The chain's CDR3 is CASSPSGGVEGSETQYF. DNA of the CDR3: TGTGCCAGCAGCCCTAGCGGGGGGGTGGAGGGCTCAGAGACCCAGTACTTC.

J is TRBJ1-5 and V is TRBV19; possible D gene TRBD1, 5 bases. The V end lost 1 base, the J end lost 0 bases, and 13 bases lay between the germline ends. The germline gives CDR1 LNHDA, CDR2 SQIVND (reference sequence). CDR3 size: 17 residues. This CDR3 is CASSIVSGLHSNQPQHF. In DNA form, the CDR3 reads TGTGCCAGTAGTATAGTCTCAGGGTTACATAGCAATCAGCCCCAGCATTTT.

The chain joins TRBV11-2 to TRBJ2-2; maybe TRBD1 (5 bases). The germline gives CDR1 SGHAT, CDR2 FQNNGV. The CDR3 spans 16 residues. V lost 0 bases and J lost 5, with 13 bases in between. CDR3 sequence: CASSLEVRVVTGELFF. DNA for the CDR3: TGTGCCAGCAGCTTAGAAGTCAGGGTTGTAACCGGGGAGCTGTTTTTT. Full variable domain (outside the CDR3, taken from reference TRBV11-2 and TRBJ2-2): EAGVAQSPRYKIIEKRQSVAFWCNPISGHATLYWYQQILGQGPKLLIQFQNNGVVDDSQLPKDRFSAERLKGVDSTLKIQPAKLEDSAVYLCASSLEVRVVTGELFFGEGSRLTVL.

The CDR3 here is CASSSTSGPDTQYF. DNA for the CDR3: TGTGCCAGCAGCTCAACCTCAGGGCCCGATACGCAGTATTTT. The chain is built from TRBV7-2 and TRBJ2-3, with a weak D call TRBD1 (5 bases). CDR1 and CDR2 (germline): SGHTA, FQGNSA. With 4 bases removed from V and 6 bases from J, the gap between germline ends came to 14 bases. The CDR3 is made up of 14 amino acids.

V is TRBV10-3 and J is TRBJ1-1, with 9 bases matching TRBD1. The CDR3 totals 16 residues. J lost 4 bases, V lost 0 bases, and 6 bases had no gene match. The V gene's germline CDR1 is ENHRY and CDR2 SYGVKD. In nucleotides, the CDR3 is TGTGCCATCAGTGAGTCACCCGGGACAGGGTCCACTGAAGCTTTCTTT. Protein: CAISESPGTGSTEAFF.

The table lists this clone with a few counts. The chain combines TRBV11-3 with TRBJ2-7, with 11 bases identical to TRBD2. The CDR3 is 16 amino acids. The V segment lost 1 base and the J segment 4 bases; nucleotides outside the gene matches: 6. Per germline, CDR1 SGHNT and CDR2 YENEEA. As DNA, the CDR3 is TGTGCCAGCAGCTTAGTGTCTAGCGGGAGGTGGTACGAGCAGTACTTC. Its protein product is CASSLVSSGRWYEQYF.

This clone came up a few times. The CDR3 protein is CASRAAWGSLNEKLFF. The CDR3 nucleotides are TGCGCCAGCAGAGCCGCCTGGGGCAGTCTTAATGAAAAACTGTTTTTT. The genes are TRBV10-1 and TRBJ1-4, with a tentative D call TRBD1 (5 bases). The CDR3 sequence is 16 residues long. Germline loops: CDR1 WNHNN, CDR2 SYGVQD (reference sequence). With 6 bases removed from V and 4 bases from J, the gap between germline ends came to 18 bases.

V is TRBV30 and J is TRBJ2-7; 7 bases match TRBD2. Germline CDR1 and CDR2: GTSNPN and SVGIG (reference sequence). Trimming cost V 1 base and J 3 bases; bases outside gene matches: 0. The CDR3 is 12 residues long. CDR3 region: CAWSGDYYEQYF. The CDR3 DNA follows: TGTGCCTGGAGTGGGGACTACTACGAGCAGTACTTC.

The V and J genes are TRBV9 and TRBJ1-2; a possible D gene is TRBD1 (5 bases). Trimming removed 2 bases from V and 12 bases from J, with 20 bases in between. Per the germline V gene, CDR1 is SGDLS and CDR2 is YYNGEE. The CDR3 extends over 14 amino acids. The CDR3 is CASSVPGGGSSHTF. The CDR3 DNA reads as TGTGCCAGCAGCGTCCCCGGGGGGGGAAGCAGCCACACCTTC. The full variable domain, rest sourced from reference TRBV9 and TRBJ1-2, is DSGVTQTPKHLITATGQRVTLRCSPRSGDLSVYWYQQSLDQGLQFLIQYYNGEERAKGNILERFSAQQFPDLHSELNLSSLELGDSALYFCASSVPGGGSSHTFGSGTRLTVV.

V and J are TRBV27 and TRBJ1-1; TRBD1 matches 7 bases. Germline V lookup: CDR1 MNHEY, CDR2 SMNVEV (reference sequence). V trimming: 5 bases; J trimming: 1 base; junction bases outside the gene matches: 4. CDR3 size: 14 residues. The CDR3 here is CASSPRGRNTEAFF. The DNA of the CDR3 is TGTGCCAGCAGTCCAAGGGGGCGGAACACTGAAGCTTTCTTT.

This clone was picked up one time. This chain links TRBV5-8 with TRBJ2-3; 8 nucleotides line up with TRBD1. The junction had 2 bases not matched to a gene; V was cut back by 3 bases and J by 5 bases. This CDR3 region has 13 residues. Looked up from germline, CDR1 is SGHTS and CDR2 is YDEGEE. The CDR3 is CASSWTGRDTQYF. Written as DNA, the CDR3 is TGTGCCAGCAGCTGGACAGGGAGAGATACGCAGTATTTT.

V usage is TRBV12-5 and J usage is TRBJ1-1; D call uncertain. The CDR3 consists of 14 residues. Germline CDR1 reads LGHNT; CDR2 reads FRNRAP. Trimming removed 5 bases at V and 0 bases at J, with 10 bases between. The CDR3 here is CASGPVRLNTEAFF. In nucleotides, the CDR3 is TGTGCTAGTGGTCCAGTCAGGTTGAACACTGAAGCTTTCTTT.

This clone was seen once. The V call is TRBV27, the J call TRBJ2-1; D is unclear. CDR3 length equals 13 residues. V dropped 5 bases and J dropped 0 bases, with 5 bases sitting between them. Germline loops: CDR1 MNHEY, CDR2 SMNVEV (reference sequence). CDR3 amino acids: CASSASSYNEQFF. The CDR3 DNA is TGTGCCAGCAGTGCCAGCTCCTACAATGAGCAGTTCTTC.

This chain joins TRBV7-9 and TRBJ2-5; D is perhaps TRBD1 (5 bases). The CDR3 is 14 amino acids. The V and J ends lost 4 bases and 0 bases respectively, with 9 bases between them. Germline V gene data show CDR1 as SEHNR and CDR2 as FQNEAQ (reference sequence). CDR3 coding DNA: TGTGCCAGCAGCTCCTACAGGAACCAAGAGACCCAGTACTTC. It codes for CASSSYRNQETQYF.

This rearrangement joins TRBV28 to TRBJ1-5, with D perhaps TRBD1 (5 bases). The CDR3 has 14 amino acids. The V gene lost 8 bases and the J gene lost 7 bases, with 18 bases spanning the gap. Germline CDR1 and CDR2: MDHEN and SYDVKM. The CDR3 protein is CASALQGLGQPQHF. CDR3 sequence (DNA): TGTGCCAGCGCTTTGCAGGGCCTAGGGCAGCCCCAGCATTTT.

V is TRBV11-2 and J is TRBJ2-7; 8 nucleotides align to TRBD2. The CDR3 totals 15 residues. Germline assignment: CDR1 SGHAT and CDR2 FQNNGV. V shed 3 bases and J 2 bases; nucleotides not matched to a gene: 6. For the CDR3, the DNA is TGTGCCAGCAGCTTTAGGCTAGCGGGCCCCTACGAGCAGTACTTC. Amino acid sequence: CASSFRLAGPYEQYF.

V and J are TRBV5-1 and TRBJ1-1; possible D gene TRBD1, 5 bases. The V end lost 2 bases, the J end lost 4 bases, and 12 bases lay between the germline ends. Germline CDR1 and CDR2: SGHRS and YFSETQ. The CDR3 covers 14 residues. CDR3 sequence reads: CASSLNGGGTEAFF. CDR3 in DNA: TGCGCCAGCAGCTTAAATGGGGGGGGCACTGAAGCTTTCTTT.

The gene calls are TRBV27 and TRBJ1-5, with 12 bases aligning to TRBD1. This CDR3 has 16 residues. Trimming removed 3 bases from V and 6 bases from J; junction bases left unmatched: 6. From germline, CDR1 is MNHEY and CDR2 SMNVEV (reference sequence). DNA of the CDR3: TGTGCCAGCAGTTTTCGAGGGACAGGGGGCGGTCAGCCCCAGCATTTT. Translating it yields CASSFRGTGGGQPQHF.

CDR3 bases: TGTGCCAGCAGTCTACAGACAGATACGCAGTATTTT. Translating gives CASSLQTDTQYF. This sequence joins TRBV2 and TRBJ2-3; no firm D call. The CDR3 is 12 residues long. The V gene's germline CDR1 is SNHLY and CDR2 FYNNEI. V lost 5 bases, J lost 3 bases, and 6 bases lay in between.

This clone was seen a few times. The chain links TRBV4-1 to TRBJ1-2; maybe TRBD1 (5 bases). The CDR3 contains 15 residues. Trimming shortened V by 2 bases and J by 8 bases, and 18 bases separated the two germline ends. CDR1 is MGHRA, CDR2 YSYEKL, per germline. CDR3 protein: CASSQPGQILRGYTF. CDR3 nucleotide sequence: TGCGCCAGCAGCCAACCAGGGCAAATACTACGGGGCTACACCTTC.

V gene TRBV5-6 combines with J gene TRBJ2-1, with 10 bases lining up with TRBD2. This CDR3 has 18 residues. V dropped 0 bases and J dropped 1; count of bases not matched to a gene: 7. Germline V CDR1 and CDR2: SGHDT, YYEEEE. CDR3: CASSLVTTSGISYNEQFF. DNA for the CDR3: TGTGCCAGCAGCTTGGTGACCACTAGCGGGATATCCTACAATGAGCAGTTCTTC.

The V gene is TRBV6-6, the J gene TRBJ1-1, with a possible D match to TRBD1 (6 bases). Trimming took 2 bases from V and 1 from J, leaving 11 bases between them. Per germline, CDR1 MNHNY and CDR2 SVGAGI (reference sequence). This CDR3 region has 15 residues. This CDR3 is CASSYGEGQNTEAFF. The CDR3 DNA follows: TGTGCCAGCAGTTACGGGGAGGGACAGAACACTGAAGCTTTCTTT.

The chain couples TRBV15 to TRBJ1-2; possibly TRBD1 for D (5 bases). The germline gives CDR1 LNHNV, CDR2 YYDKDF (reference sequence). CDR3 length equals 16 residues. The V gene lost 0 bases and the J gene lost 7 bases, with 18 bases spanning the gap. The CDR3 coding sequence is TGTGCCACCAGCAGAGATCGTGGGACTTCCTCCGGTGGCTACACCTTC. Amino acids: CATSRDRGTSSGGYTF.

This clone was observed a handful of times. The chain combines TRBV7-9 with TRBJ1-1; D unclear. The V end lost 3 bases, the J end lost 1 base, and 3 bases lay between the germline ends. The germline V gene encodes CDR1 SEHNR and CDR2 FQNEAQ (reference sequence). CDR3 length: 12 amino acids. CDR3 in amino acids: CASSFGNTEAFF. Written as DNA, the CDR3 is TGTGCCAGCAGCTTCGGGAACACTGAAGCTTTCTTT.

This clone appeared a few times. V gene TRBV5-1 combines with J gene TRBJ1-1, with D maybe TRBD1 (5 bases). This CDR3 has 13 residues. Germline V gene data show CDR1 as SGHRS and CDR2 as YFSETQ. The V and J ends lost 0 bases and 10 bases respectively, with 13 bases between them. CDR3 DNA sequence: TGCGCCAGCAGCTTGGGCCAGGGAATTGTAGCTTTCTTT. It yields the protein CASSLGQGIVAFF.

This chain links TRBV5-1 with TRBJ2-1, with TRBD2 matching 8 bases. CDR1 and CDR2 (germline): SGHRS, YFSETQ. This CDR3 comprises 16 residues. Trimming cost V 4 bases and J 3 bases; bases outside gene matches: 9. The CDR3 region has the DNA TGCGCCAGCAGCATTGGAGCGGGAGTTCACTACAATGAGCAGTTCTTC. This codes for CASSIGAGVHYNEQFF.

The genes are TRBV6-4 and TRBJ1-6; D uncertain. The CDR3 is made up of 13 amino acids. CDR1 MRHNA and CDR2 SNTAGT come from the germline V gene. The ends were cut back, 0 bases at V and 7 bases at J, with 4 bases in the middle. The CDR3 is CASSDSGNSPLHF. CDR3 in DNA: TGTGCCAGCAGTGACTCGGGCAATTCACCCCTCCACTTT.